This is a list of T cell receptor beta chains from one sample in a study of shared clonotypes between healthy human individuals. Using immunoSEQ multiplex PCR, the repertoire was profiled, and TCRdb retains in-frame clones only, with some absent. The data hold around 2.1 million clones, with 93% observed a single time. Sequencing input: naive CD8+ T cells from PBMCs. Source of these receptors: a man between 18 and 35 years old in good health. Some clones in this sample may be carry-over from other donors' samples. Both conserved end residues are part of each CDR3. Fields, in order: J gene, D gene, V gene, CDR3 DNA, CDR3 protein. A D gene is named only where the DNA matches it firmly.

>TRBJ1-1|.|TRBV13
TGTGCCAGCAGCAATCAAGCGGAGAACACTGAAGCTTTCTTT
CASSNQAENTEAFF
>TRBJ2-7|TRBD2|TRBV27
TGTGCCAGCAGTTTTAAAAGCGGGAGATCGTACGAGCAGTACTTC
CASSFKSGRSYEQYF
>TRBJ1-5|.|TRBV7-8
TGTGCCAGCAGCTTAGGAAAGGACAAGTATAGCAATCAGCCCCAGCATTTT
CASSLGKDKYSNQPQHF
>TRBJ2-3|TRBD2|TRBV2
TGTGCCAGCAGTGAAGGGCTAGCGGGAGGGGTAGATACGCAGTATTTT
CASSEGLAGGVDTQYF
>TRBJ2-2|.|TRBV14
TGTGCCAGCAGCCAAGATCGCGTCAGGGGCACCGGGGAGCTGTTTTTT
CASSQDRVRGTGELFF
>TRBJ2-7|.|TRBV6-6
TGTGCCAGCAGTCACGGGGGGGACAGAAACTACGAGCAGTACTTC
CASSHGGDRNYEQYF
>TRBJ2-1|.|TRBV5-1
TGCGCCAGCAGCTTCTACGGCCCGGAGCAGTTCTTC
CASSFYGPEQFF
>TRBJ2-5|.|TRBV27
TGTGCCAGCAGTTTGTGGGGGGCAAGAGAGACCCAGTACTTC
CASSLWGARETQYF
>TRBJ2-7|TRBD1|TRBV2
TGTGCCAGCAGTGAGAGTAGGACAGGGGGCGACGAGCAGTACTTC
CASSESRTGGDEQYF
>TRBJ2-7|TRBD2|TRBV5-1
TGCGCCAGCAGCGGGAAGCCTGGGACTAGCGGGATCGCCTACGAGCAGTACTTC
CASSGKPGTSGIAYEQYF
>TRBJ2-3|.|TRBV5-6
TGTGCCAGCAGCTTGGCCCCCGGGGCTAGCACAGATACGCAGTATTTT
CASSLAPGASTDTQYF